The next 19 T cell receptor beta chains were all read from a single sample in a study of blood T cells in healthy people across ages. PCR was performed a second time for roughly 7 to 11 cycles using a sample-barcoded 5' primer and a J-beta primer mix. TCRdb called the 5' RACE reads again in MiXCR, with one record for every CDR3 protein. The sample carries 1.5 million to 2 million distinct CDR3 sequences, about 35% recorded once. The sample consisted of blood. The receptor set was obtained from a young woman in good health.

The rearrangement links TRBV27 to TRBJ1-2; D is uncertain. The CDR3 spans 16 residues. Germline V gene lookup returns CDR1 MNHEY and CDR2 SMNVEV (reference sequence). V was trimmed by 2 bases and J by 4 bases, leaving 17 bases between them. The CDR3 sequence is CASSLDSAETPYGYTF. Written as DNA, the CDR3 is TGTGCCAGCAGTTTAGATTCAGCAGAGACTCCCTATGGCTACACCTTC.

Regarding this clonotype: One end of the junction is discordant with germline, which a read error may explain. V is TRBV7-2 and J is TRBJ1-2; tentative D call: TRBD1 (6 bases). CDR3 length: 16 amino acids. CDR1 is SGHTA, CDR2 FQGNSA, per germline. CDR3 DNA: TGTGCCAGCAGCCTTGGGGGCGGGGGTGTTGGCTATGGCTACGCCTTC. Translation: CASSLGGGGVGYGYAF.

V and J are TRBV20-1 and TRBJ2-1; 7 nucleotides match TRBD1. V lost 5 bases and J lost 2; bases outside the gene matches: 6. Germline lookup yields CDR1 DFQATT and CDR2 SNEGSKA (reference sequence). There are 14 residues in the CDR3. The CDR3 protein is CSAAAGTAYNEQFF. Written as DNA, the CDR3 is TGCAGTGCTGCGGCCGGGACAGCCTACAATGAGCAGTTCTTC.

V gene TRBV7-9 combines with J gene TRBJ2-3; perhaps TRBD1 as D (5 bases). Deletions cut 5 bases from V and 9 bases from J, with 12 bases between. In germline, CDR1 is SEHNR, CDR2 FQNEAQ (reference sequence). CDR3 length equals 12 residues. This chain's CDR3 is CASSPQQGTQYF. The CDR3 nucleotides read TGTGCCAGCAGCCCCCAGCAGGGCACGCAGTATTTT.

This clonotype was detected a few times. This chain connects TRBV18 to TRBJ2-1; 10 bases fit TRBD2. CDR3 length: 17 residues. The germline gives CDR1 KGHSH, CDR2 LQKENI. With V trimmed by 1 base and J by 5 bases, 8 bases remained unmatched. CDR3 in amino acids: CASSPRASGGMNNEQFF. For the CDR3, the DNA is TGTGCCAGCTCACCACGCGCTAGCGGGGGAATGAACAATGAGCAGTTCTTC.

A remark on this clonotype: One end of the junction is discordant with germline, which a read error may explain. This chain uses TRBV20-1 with TRBJ2-5; either TRBD1 or TRBD2 may fit D (5 bases each). The CDR3 is made up of 14 amino acids. Germline assignment: CDR1 DFQATT and CDR2 SNEGSKA (reference sequence). The CDR3 DNA reads as TGCAGTGCTAGAGATAGGAGTCAGGGAGAGACCCTGTACTTC. This gives the protein CSARDRSQGETLYF.

This clonotype turned up a few times. The rearrangement links TRBV6-6 to TRBJ1-2, with D possibly being TRBD1 (5 bases). Looked up from germline, CDR1 is MNHNY and CDR2 is SVGAGI (reference sequence). This CDR3 has 13 residues. V was shortened by 1 base and J by 6 bases, with 9 bases between the two germline ends. The chain's CDR3 is CASSYLGEDGYTF. The CDR3 DNA reads as TGTGCCAGCAGTTACTTAGGGGAGGATGGCTACACCTTC.

V and J are TRBV5-5 and TRBJ1-2; the D is unclear. The V end was cut by 2 bases, the J end by 9 bases, with 20 bases between. CDR3 length: 15 amino acids. Germline assignment: CDR1 SGHKS and CDR2 YYEKEE (reference sequence). Here the CDR3 reads CASSLVAQQRGSYTF. CDR3 in DNA: TGTGCCAGCAGCTTAGTTGCGCAGCAAAGAGGGAGCTACACCTTC.

The chain recombines TRBV20-1 with TRBJ1-2; a possible D gene is TRBD1 (5 bases). CDR3 length: 15 amino acids. The ends were cut back, 6 bases at V and 4 bases at J, with 21 bases in the middle. CDR1 is DFQATT and CDR2 is SNEGSKA in the germline V gene (reference sequence). The DNA for the CDR3 is TGCAGTGCAAGTGCTAGAGGGGCGGGTACCTATGGCTACACCTTC. Translation gives CSASARGAGTYGYTF.

This sequence joins TRBV20-1 and TRBJ2-6; D not resolved. V lost 6 bases and J lost 4, with 7 bases in between. CDR1 is DFQATT, CDR2 SNEGSKA, per germline (reference sequence). The CDR3 has 12 amino acids. In nucleotides, the CDR3 is TGCAGTGCGCCGCGGGGGGCCAACGTCCTGACTTTC. Its protein is CSAPRGANVLTF.

This clonotype has just a few counts. V and J are TRBV7-9 and TRBJ1-1; tentatively, D is TRBD1 (6 bases). With 3 bases removed from V and 0 bases from J, the gap between germline ends came to 17 bases. Germline CDR1 SEHNR, CDR2 FQNEAQ (reference sequence). The CDR3 totals 17 residues. This chain's CDR3 is CASSLEDWTVMNTEAFF. DNA of the CDR3: TGTGCCAGCAGCTTGGAAGACTGGACAGTCATGAACACTGAAGCTTTCTTT.

This clonotype was seen at least ten times. A much more abundant neighbour one base away suggests this may be a read error. The genes are TRBV5-1 and TRBJ2-5; possibly TRBD1 for D (5 bases). V was trimmed by 3 bases and J by 8 bases, leaving 17 bases between them. The CDR3 loop spans 14 amino acids. Germline V gene data show CDR1 as SGHRS and CDR2 as YFSETQ. The CDR3 bases are TGCGCCAGCAGCTGGGGTACAGGCTTGGATACCCAGTACTTC. Its protein product is CASSWGTGLDTQYF.

The table lists this clonotype with many counts. This sequence joins TRBV12-3 or TRBV12-4 and TRBJ2-5; TRBD1 or TRBD2 may be the D gene (5 bases each). The CDR3 spans 12 residues. V shed 6 bases and J shed 5 bases, with 10 bases lying between them. CDR3 sequence: CASSWDLETQYF. The CDR3 region has the DNA TGTGCCAGCAGCTGGGACCTGGAGACCCAGTACTTC.

This clonotype was seen just once. The chain has TRBV11-2 and TRBJ2-7; possible D gene TRBD2, 6 bases. This CDR3 comprises 13 residues. V lost 4 bases and J 6 bases, leaving 13 bases between the germline ends. Germline CDR1 is SGHAT and CDR2 is FQNNGV. This CDR3 reads CASSSRGAVEQYF. CDR3 DNA: TGTGCCAGCAGCTCTCGCGGGGCCGTCGAGCAGTACTTC. Full variable domain (missing parts from reference TRBV11-2 and TRBJ2-7): EAGVAQSPRYKIIEKRQSVAFWCNPISGHATLYWYQQILGQGPKLLIQFQNNGVVDDSQLPKDRFSAERLKGVDSTLKIQPAKLEDSAVYLCASSSRGAVEQYFGPGTRLTVT.

At least ten counts were recorded for this clonotype. The chain is built from TRBV20-1 and TRBJ2-5; D may be TRBD2 (6 bases). This CDR3 is 13 amino acids long. Germline V CDR1 and CDR2: DFQATT, SNEGSKA (reference sequence). The germline V and J ends were trimmed by 5 bases and 3 bases, with 13 bases remaining between them. CDR3 region: CSAPSGLEETQYF. The CDR3 DNA follows: TGCAGTGCTCCCAGCGGGTTGGAAGAGACCCAGTACTTC.

This clonotype was counted a few times. The rearrangement links TRBV6-6 to TRBJ2-1, with D tentatively TRBD1 or TRBD2 (5 bases each). Trimming removed 6 bases from V and 6 bases from J, with 15 bases in between. The CDR3 contains 14 residues. Germline CDR1 MNHNY, CDR2 SVGAGI (reference sequence). The CDR3, as DNA: TGTGCCAGCAGCTCAATCGGGGCAGGCAATGAGCAGTTCTTC. Translated, it gives CASSSIGAGNEQFF.

The V and J genes are TRBV12-3 or TRBV12-4 and TRBJ2-3, with a possible D match to TRBD1 (6 bases). Trimming removed 2 bases from V and 2 bases from J, with 11 bases in between. The CDR3 has 15 residues. CDR3 residues: CASSLKAGVTDTQYF. The CDR3 bases are TGTGCCAGCAGTTTAAAGGCAGGGGTCACAGATACGCAGTATTTT.

The gene calls are TRBV6-1 and TRBJ2-7; 11 nucleotides agree with TRBD2. The germline V gene has CDR1 MNHNS and CDR2 SASEGT. The length of the CDR3 is 14 residues. J gave up 4 bases and V 6 bases, and 5 bases lay outside the gene matches. The CDR3 sequence is CASSELAGAYEQYF. For the CDR3, the DNA is TGTGCCAGCAGCGAACTAGCGGGGGCATACGAGCAGTACTTC.

This clonotype came up a few times. J is TRBJ1-6 and V is TRBV7-9, with 9 bases identical to TRBD1. With V trimmed by 4 bases and J by 9 bases, 4 bases remained unmatched. The CDR3 length is 14 residues. CDR1 is SEHNR, CDR2 FQNEAQ, per germline (reference sequence). The CDR3 DNA reads TGTGCCAGCAGCTCGGGACAGGGCGTTTCACCCCTCCACTTT. Its translation is CASSSGQGVSPLHF.